These 19 T cell receptor beta chains were sequenced from one sample in a study of blood T cell repertoires in COVID-19. Generated by immunoSEQ multiplex PCR, the TCRdb table keeps only in-frame clones and is missing some. Of about 190,000 clones in the sample, roughly 91% were seen once. The sample consisted of peripheral blood. The receptors derive from a man aged 40-55 years with active or convalescent COVID-19.

The chain is built from TRBV6-5 and TRBJ1-6; D might be TRBD1 (5 bases). Germline CDR1 is MNHEY and CDR2 is SVGAGI. CDR3 length: 13 residues. V was clipped by 5 bases and J by 7 bases, with 9 bases between them. CDR3 loop: CASSTGKNSPLHF. For the CDR3, the DNA is TGTGCCAGCAGTACAGGCAAAAATTCACCCCTCCACTTT.

The V gene is TRBV20-1, the J gene TRBJ2-7; TRBD2 matches 8 bases. Germline values: CDR1 DFQATT, CDR2 SNEGSKA (reference sequence). Unmatched junction bases numbered 3, after V lost 6 bases and J lost 5 bases. The CDR3 is 11 amino acids. Written as DNA, the CDR3 is TGCAGTGCGCGCGGGGGGCACGAGCAGTACTTC. It is translated as CSARGGHEQYF.

V gene TRBV6-5 combines with J gene TRBJ2-3; the D gene is possibly TRBD1 (6 bases). The V gene lost 0 bases and the J gene lost 5 bases, with 15 bases spanning the gap. Looked up from germline, CDR1 is MNHEY and CDR2 is SVGAGI. This CDR3 comprises 16 residues. In nucleotides, the CDR3 is TGTGCCAGCAGTTACTCGATCGCAGGGGCGCGAGATACGCAGTATTTT. The encoded protein is CASSYSIAGARDTQYF.

The count of this clone is one. The chain links TRBV29-1 to TRBJ2-2; 9 nucleotides match TRBD1. After removal of 7 bases from V and 3 bases from J, the junction contained 12 bases not matched to a gene. Germline values: CDR1 SQVTM, CDR2 ANQGSEA. The CDR3 is 16 residues long. CDR3 amino acids: CSAIARQGDYTGELFF. For the CDR3, the DNA is TGCAGCGCCATCGCTAGACAGGGGGATTACACCGGGGAGCTGTTTTTT.

The rearrangement links TRBV24-1 to TRBJ1-6; possible D gene TRBD1, 5 bases. CDR3 size: 15 residues. Germline CDR1 is KGHDR and CDR2 is SFDVKD. V was trimmed by 4 bases and J by 7 bases, leaving 13 bases between them. CDR3 DNA sequence: TGTGCCACCAGTGAGCGGGGGATTCGGAATTCACCCCTCCACTTT. Translated: CATSERGIRNSPLHF.

This sequence joins TRBV5-6 and TRBJ2-5; D gene unclear. Looked up from germline, CDR1 is SGHDT and CDR2 is YYEEEE. The CDR3 consists of 11 residues. Trimming pared 4 bases from V and 2 bases from J, leaving 3 bases between. The CDR3: CASSIQETQYF. The CDR3 DNA reads TGTGCCAGCAGCATACAAGAGACCCAGTACTTC.

The chain carries TRBV5-1 and TRBJ1-1; D gene unclear. V lost 4 bases and J 4 bases, leaving 14 bases between the germline ends. The length of the CDR3 is 14 residues. CDR1 and CDR2 from the germline V gene are SGHRS and YFSETQ. As DNA, the CDR3 is TGCGCCAGCAGCGTTTTGTCAGGTGGCACTGAAGCTTTCTTT. Translating it yields CASSVLSGGTEAFF.

The chain recombines TRBV9 with TRBJ1-1; the D is unclear. This CDR3 has 13 amino acids. Germline CDR1 reads SGDLS; CDR2 reads YYNGEE. The V end lost 1 base, the J end lost 6 bases, and 10 bases lay between the germline ends. The CDR3 DNA follows: TGTGCCAGCAGCGTACTCCTCTCGGCTGAAGCTTTCTTT. Translated: CASSVLLSAEAFF.

This chain uses TRBV7-9 with TRBJ1-5; D call uncertain. The CDR3 has 13 amino acids. The V gene's germline CDR1 is SEHNR and CDR2 FQNEAQ (reference sequence). V was clipped by 1 base and J by 7 bases, with 8 bases between them. CDR3: CASSLGRFQPQHF. DNA of the CDR3: TGTGCCAGCAGCTTAGGGCGGTTCCAGCCCCAGCATTTT.

V and J are TRBV27 and TRBJ2-3, with TRBD2 matching over 8 bases. Trimming took 3 bases from V and 0 from J; bases not matched to a gene: 5. Germline V gene sequence: CDR1 MNHEY, CDR2 SMNVEV (reference sequence). The CDR3 covers 16 residues. The CDR3 nucleotides are TGTGCCAGCAGTTTGTTGCGGGGGGTAAGCACAGATACGCAGTATTTT. Protein product: CASSLLRGVSTDTQYF.

This clone was found once. V usage is TRBV29-1 and J usage is TRBJ2-1; 10 bases are shared with TRBD1. The CDR3 is 16 amino acids. V lost 3 bases, J lost 1 base, and 6 bases stayed unmatched. The germline CDR1 and CDR2 sequences are SQVTM and ANQGSEA. The CDR3 DNA follows: TGCAGCGTTGAGCCTGGGACAGGGGATTCCTACAATGAGCAGTTCTTC. It is translated as CSVEPGTGDSYNEQFF.

The CDR3 DNA sequence: TGTGCCAGCAGCTTAGGGGCAGGGTATCAGCCCCAGCATTTT. Encoded protein: CASSLGAGYQPQHF. The chain joins TRBV7-8 to TRBJ1-5; the D gene is possibly TRBD1 (5 bases). Per the germline V gene, CDR1 is SGHVS and CDR2 is FQNEAQ. Between the trimmed V and J ends, which lost 1 base and 5 bases, there was a span of 9 bases. There are 14 residues in the CDR3.

The chain joins TRBV3-1 (or the pseudogene TRBV3-2) to TRBJ2-1; 10 bases align to TRBD2. The germline V gene has CDR1 LGHDT and CDR2 YNNKEL (reference sequence). V was pared by 4 bases and J by 7 bases, with 10 bases of the junction left unmatched. This CDR3 has 16 amino acids. CDR3 loop: CASSRQAGGARNEQFF. The CDR3, as DNA: TGTGCCAGCAGCCGCCAAGCGGGGGGGGCGAGGAATGAGCAGTTCTTC.

The chain uses TRBV19 and TRBJ2-1; D perhaps matches TRBD2 (6 bases). CDR1 is LNHDA and CDR2 is SQIVND in the germline V gene (reference sequence). V lost 6 bases and J lost 2, with 20 bases in between. The length of the CDR3 is 17 residues. The chain's CDR3 is CASRRGTGTPTYNEQFF. As DNA, the CDR3 is TGTGCCAGTAGACGCGGGACCGGGACTCCAACCTACAATGAGCAGTTCTTC.

This clone was recorded a few times. The DNA for the CDR3 is TGTGCCAGCAGCCCAAGGACAGGAAAAGCTTTCTTT. It specifies CASSPRTGKAFF. The chain couples TRBV5-6 to TRBJ1-1; 7 bases agree with TRBD1. J gave up 9 bases and V 4 bases, and 6 bases lay outside the gene matches. Looked up from germline, CDR1 is SGHDT and CDR2 is YYEEEE. This CDR3 spans 12 amino acids.

The rearrangement uses TRBV9 and TRBJ2-2, with 8 nucleotides matching TRBD1. The CDR3 is made up of 16 amino acids. The V gene's germline CDR1 is SGDLS and CDR2 YYNGEE. Losses at the gene ends were 7 bases for V and 5 bases for J; bases not matched to a gene: 13. The CDR3 protein is CASGSPGGLGTGELFF. CDR3 nucleotides: TGTGCCAGCGGATCGCCAGGGGGCCTGGGTACCGGGGAGCTGTTTTTT.

The chain recombines TRBV5-8 with TRBJ1-2; D possibly corresponds to TRBD1 (5 bases). Trimming left V 4 bases short and J 3 bases short, with 13 bases between. Germline CDR1 SGHTS, CDR2 YDEGEE. This CDR3 region has 14 residues. For the CDR3, the DNA is TGTGCCAGCAGCGTAGACAGCCAATACTATGGCTACACCTTC. It specifies CASSVDSQYYGYTF.

This chain connects TRBV28 to TRBJ1-5; 8 bases line up with TRBD1. The CDR3 runs 17 residues. Germline trimming cut 1 base from V and 2 bases from J; bases unmatched to any gene: 7. Germline CDR1 reads MDHEN; CDR2 reads SYDVKM. The CDR3 loop is CASSLFRGPTGNQPQHF. As DNA, the CDR3 is TGTGCCAGCAGTTTATTCAGGGGGCCCACAGGCAATCAGCCCCAGCATTTT.

This chain connects TRBV2 to TRBJ2-2, with D possibly TRBD1 on 6 matching bases. Germline V lookup: CDR1 SNHLY, CDR2 FYNNEI. Trimming cost V 8 bases and J 0 bases, with 13 bases left between them. This CDR3 has 15 amino acids. The CDR3 DNA is TGTGCCAGCCGGACAGCCAAAGCGAACACCGGGGAGCTGTTTTTT. Amino acids: CASRTAKANTGELFF.